What follows describes a single T cell receptor beta chain. Its target is unknown. These data belong to a study of OX40 agonist ivuxolimab in advanced cancers. Whole-study context: From 23 to 79 years was the age range, with a mean of around 57 years, and over 80% were male. Prior therapy, whether anti-PD-1, anti-PD-L1 or anti-CTLA-4, was allowed, and roughly 44% had some. Study-wide results and limits: CD8+ T cells showed, on average, more clonal expansion than CD4+ cells. No determination was made of the antigen specificity of the expanded peripheral T cells.

The CDR3 runs to 15 residues. Germline assignment: CDR1 SGHRS and CDR2 YFSETQ. The V gene end was trimmed by 4 bases and the J gene end by 8 bases; junction bases not matched to a gene: 8. Using immunoSEQ multiplex PCR, the repertoire was profiled, and TCRdb retains in-frame clones only, with some absent. The repertoire holds about 28,000 clones, with roughly 82% as singletons. V and J are TRBV5-1 and TRBJ2-1; 11 bases match TRBD2. The clonotype comes from an adult with an advanced solid tumor such as melanoma, head and neck, liver or kidney cancer. Source: CD4+ or CD8+ T cells sorted from blood, taken in a trial of the OX40 agonist ivuxolimab. The CDR3 here is CASSRALAGVDEQFF. In DNA, the CDR3 is TGCGCCAGCAGCCGGGCACTAGCGGGAGTCGATGAGCAGTTCTTC.